The T cell receptor beta chain under discussion was sequenced for a study of blood T cell repertoires in COVID-19. Sequenced by immunoSEQ multiplex PCR; TCRdb stores in-frame clones only, minus some. The sample has about 150,000 clones, around 84% seen once. The CDR3 has 16 residues. Germline CDR1 reads MGHRA; CDR2 reads YSYEKL. J gave up 1 base and V 0 bases, and 4 bases lay outside the gene matches. The chain joins TRBV4-1 to TRBJ1-2; 8 bases are shared with TRBD1. The TCR sequence derives from a woman between 50 and 59 years old who had recovered from COVID-19. Sequenced material: PBMCs or T cells enriched from blood (not recorded which). Written as DNA, the CDR3 is TGCGCCAGCAGCCAAGATCGTGACAGGGGTAACTATGGCTACACCTTC. Amino acids: CASSQDRDRGNYGYTF.